Sequencing of this TCR beta chain was carried out in a study of CD4+ T cells in melanoma. Study-wide findings and caveats: CD8+ T cell, macrophage and B cell function reportedly correlated with neoantigen-specific CD4+ T cells. In melanoma, neoantigen-specific CD4+ T cells reportedly differed in differentiation state.

About this clone itself: The antigen remains undetermined.

Some clones are missing from TCRdb's copy, which holds only in-frame ones; the method was immunoSEQ multiplex PCR. The sample contains about 50,000 clones, roughly 87% of which appear only once. Trimming stripped 3 bases from V and 0 bases from J, with 7 bases between. CDR1 and CDR2 (germline): WSHSY, SAAADI. The CDR3 is 14 residues long. V gene TRBV10-2 combines with J gene TRBJ2-3, with a weak D call TRBD2 (5 bases). Input material: peripheral blood. The source of this sequence is a human donor with melanoma. CDR3 residues: CASSELVSTDTQYF. As DNA, the CDR3 is TGCGCCAGCAGTGAACTAGTGAGCACAGATACGCAGTATTTT.